This TCR beta chain was sequenced during a study of blood T cell repertoires in COVID-19 (dated by TCRdb to about 2020). Background on the whole study: Collaborator samples came from the United States, Italy and Spain and covered acute and convalescent phases of COVID-19. Sample metadata almost always included a de-identified subject ID, COVID-19 status, age in years and sex. Subjects who had been exposed to COVID-19, were actively infected with it, or had recovered from it provided the deeply sampled blood TCRbeta repertoires that made up the dataset. Samples were obtained from the ongoing ImmuneRACE study (first 160 participants) and from approximately 1,200 subjects provided by 6 global collaborators. The material from the prospective study consisted of cDNA or gDNA derived from T cells, B-cell-depleted T cells, or PBMCs. A freely available public database, intended as a resource for researchers studying the immune response to SARS-CoV-2, is where the repertoires were released. Where available, HLA class I and class II types were taken from metadata supplied by the sample provider and were not determined by assay-based typing.

At one collaborating source in Seattle, patients were enrolled during active infection and were followed longitudinally through the course of disease. Whole blood was collected in K2EDTA tubes by collaborating institutions according to the institutions' own protocols. For TCRbeta analysis, collaborators shipped samples as frozen whole blood, isolated PBMCs, or DNA extracted from either of those sample types. Points on this clone: Its recognized antigen is unknown. Base-call qualities are not available, and no considerably larger clone is one nucleotide away.

The paper as a whole reports these results and caveats: Clinical and demographic metadata were provided uncurated, with the amount varying by source and participant.

V is cut back by 3 bases and J by 4 bases, with 9 bases in the junction unmatched. According to the germline V gene, CDR1 reads MNHEY and CDR2 reads SVGEGT. The CDR3 runs 19 amino acids, cysteine and phenylalanine included. Of all the DNA, just the CDR3 is kept, 57 bases in frame from base 1. TCRbeta CDR3 regions were amplified from genomic DNA by means of the immunoSEQ Assay, a bias-controlled multiplex PCR. The source study handled its data this way. Within the assay, amplification of reference gene primers was used to estimate how many nucleated cells each sample contained. Sequence reads were collapsed and filtered to measure the absolute abundance of every unique TCRbeta CDR3 rearrangement. Productive Simpson clonality was computed per sample as the square root of Simpson's diversity index over productive rearrangements. TCRdb obtained this table from immuneACCESS and retained in-frame rearrangements with V and J assigned. These tables miss some clones; where compared with another copy, unresolved V genes account for less than half of the shortfall, and the remainder is unexplained. V, J and clone size were drawn from that table, and D and trimming were deduced from the DNA. The sample table records over 80,000 clones; roughly 70% of these occur just once. Of the sample, approximately 4.1% is held by the ten largest clones.

The sequence derives from a man between 65 and 85 years old with COVID-19, enrolled during active disease. The sequenced sample consisted of peripheral blood. This chain joins TRBV6-2 or TRBV6-3 to TRBJ2-2; 15 central nucleotides agree with TRBD2. The CDR3 loop reads CASSYRTSGRAVVTGELFF. The nucleotides read TGTGCCAGCAGTTATCGGACTAGCGGGAGGGCGGTCGTCACCGGGGAGCTGTTTTTT.